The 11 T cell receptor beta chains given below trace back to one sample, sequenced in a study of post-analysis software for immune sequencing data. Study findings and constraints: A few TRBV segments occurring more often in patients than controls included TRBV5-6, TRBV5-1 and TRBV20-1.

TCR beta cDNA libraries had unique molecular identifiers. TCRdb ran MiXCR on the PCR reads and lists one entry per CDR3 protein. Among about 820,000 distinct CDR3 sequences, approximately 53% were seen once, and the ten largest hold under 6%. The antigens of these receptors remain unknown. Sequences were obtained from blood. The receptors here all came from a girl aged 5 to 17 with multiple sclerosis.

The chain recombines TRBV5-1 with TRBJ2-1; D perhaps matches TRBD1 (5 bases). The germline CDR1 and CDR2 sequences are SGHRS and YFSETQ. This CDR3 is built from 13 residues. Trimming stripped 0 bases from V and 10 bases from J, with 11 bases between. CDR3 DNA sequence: TGCGCCAGCAGCTTGGGGGGCGCCCGGGAGCAGTTCTTC. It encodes CASSLGGAREQFF.

The CDR3 reads CASSPKRQGRGNTEAFF. In nucleotides, the CDR3 is TGTGCCAGCAGCCCGAAACGCCAGGGCAGGGGGAACACTGAAGCTTTCTTT. V usage is TRBV7-9 and J usage is TRBJ1-1, with TRBD1 as a possible D gene (6 bases). The V end lost 5 bases, the J end lost 1 base, and 20 bases lay between the germline ends. Germline V gene lookup returns CDR1 SEHNR and CDR2 FQNEAQ (reference sequence). The CDR3 totals 17 residues.

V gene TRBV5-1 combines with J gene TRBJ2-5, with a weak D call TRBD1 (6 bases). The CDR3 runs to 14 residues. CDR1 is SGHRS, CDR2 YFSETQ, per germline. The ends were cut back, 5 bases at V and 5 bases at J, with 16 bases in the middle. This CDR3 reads CASRGQGRLETQYF. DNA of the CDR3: TGCGCCAGCAGGGGGCAGGGGCGTTTGGAGACCCAGTACTTC.

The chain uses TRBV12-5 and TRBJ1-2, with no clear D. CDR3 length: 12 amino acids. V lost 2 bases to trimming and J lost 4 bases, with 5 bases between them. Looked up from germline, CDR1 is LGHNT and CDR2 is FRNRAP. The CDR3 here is CASGLSSYGYTF. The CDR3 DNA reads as TGTGCTAGTGGTTTGAGCAGCTATGGCTACACCTTC. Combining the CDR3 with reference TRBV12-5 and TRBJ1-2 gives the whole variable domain DARVTQTPRHKVTEMGQEVTMRCQPILGHNTVFWYRQTMMQGLELLAYFRNRAPLDDSGMPKDRFSAEMPDATLATLKIQPSEPRDSAVYFCASGLSSYGYTFGSGTRLTVV.

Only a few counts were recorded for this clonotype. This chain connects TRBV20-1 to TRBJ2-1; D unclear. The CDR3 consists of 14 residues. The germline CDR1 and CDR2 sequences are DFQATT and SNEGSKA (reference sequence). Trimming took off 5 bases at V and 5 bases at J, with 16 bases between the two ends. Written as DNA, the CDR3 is TGCAGTGCTCGACTTCTGCCTAGGGACAATGAGCAGTTCTTC. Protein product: CSARLLPRDNEQFF.

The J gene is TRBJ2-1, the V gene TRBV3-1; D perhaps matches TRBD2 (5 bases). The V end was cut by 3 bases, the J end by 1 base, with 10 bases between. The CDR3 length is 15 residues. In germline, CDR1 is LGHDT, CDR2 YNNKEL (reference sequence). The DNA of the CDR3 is TGTGCCAGCAGCCAGCCCGGCGGGTCCTACAATGAGCAGTTCTTC. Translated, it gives CASSQPGGSYNEQFF.

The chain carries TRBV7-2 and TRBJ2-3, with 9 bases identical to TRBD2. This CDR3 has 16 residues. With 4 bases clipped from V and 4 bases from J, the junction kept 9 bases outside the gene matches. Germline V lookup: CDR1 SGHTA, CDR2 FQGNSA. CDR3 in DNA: TGTGCCAGCAGCTCTAGCGGGAAGTCCCGCGCAGATACGCAGTATTTT. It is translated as CASSSSGKSRADTQYF.

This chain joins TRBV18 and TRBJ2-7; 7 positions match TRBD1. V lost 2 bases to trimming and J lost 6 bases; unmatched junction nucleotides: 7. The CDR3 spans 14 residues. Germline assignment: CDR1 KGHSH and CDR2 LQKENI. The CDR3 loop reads CASSPIRDRAEQYF. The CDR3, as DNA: TGTGCCAGCTCACCAATAAGAGACAGGGCCGAGCAGTACTTC.

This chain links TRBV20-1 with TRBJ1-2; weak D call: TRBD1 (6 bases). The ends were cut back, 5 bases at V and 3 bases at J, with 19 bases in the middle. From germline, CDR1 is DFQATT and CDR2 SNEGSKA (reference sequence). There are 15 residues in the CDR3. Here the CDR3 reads CSAGGSGGADYGYTF. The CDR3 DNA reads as TGCAGTGCTGGGGGCTCAGGAGGGGCCGACTATGGCTACACCTTC.

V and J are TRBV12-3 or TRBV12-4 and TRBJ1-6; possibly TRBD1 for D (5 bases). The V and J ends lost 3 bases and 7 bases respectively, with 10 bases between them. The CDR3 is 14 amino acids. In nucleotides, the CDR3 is TGTGCCAGCAGTTTTGAAGGGGAGAATTCACCCCTCCACTTT. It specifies CASSFEGENSPLHF.

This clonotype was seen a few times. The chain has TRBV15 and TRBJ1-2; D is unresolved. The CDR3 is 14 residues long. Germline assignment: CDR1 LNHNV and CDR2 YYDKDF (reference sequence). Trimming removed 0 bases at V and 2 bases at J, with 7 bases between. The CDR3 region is CATSRDPANYGYTF. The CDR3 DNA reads TGTGCCACCAGCAGAGATCCAGCAAACTATGGCTACACCTTC. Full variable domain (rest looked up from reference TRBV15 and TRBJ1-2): DAMVIQNPRYQVTQFGKPVTLSCSQTLNHNVMYWYQQKSSQAPKLLFHYYDKDFNNEADTPDNFQSRRPNTSFCFLDIRSPGLGDTAMYLCATSRDPANYGYTFGSGTRLTVV.